This TCR beta chain appears in the sequencing data of a study of read filtering for tumor transcriptome and immune sequencing (dated by TCRdb to 2020 to 2021). General notes on the study: The cohort was composed of 17 male and roughly 15 female patients, with a mean age of about 68 years and an age range of about 45 to 90. By revised international staging, eight or nine patients were R-ISS I, some 17 were R-ISS II and more than five were R-ISS III. After DNase treatment, whole-transcriptome libraries were prepared with the TruSeq RNA Access Library Prep Kit. Per sample, about 4.05 to 10.27 million TCR-region mapped reads were obtained with IR-seq, compared with only roughly 80 to 1273 with RNA-seq. Using the same bone marrow samples, the study ran both targeted immune repertoire sequencing and bulk whole-transcriptome sequencing and then compared the TCR repertoires from each method. As a main aim, a read-filtering strategy for immune repertoire data was addressed, with the specific question being whether clonotypes supported by a single read should be removed.

This clonotype was detected many times. Its antigen is not yet known. There are no base qualities to consult, and no much larger clone falls within one base. Results and caveats for the whole study, not just this receptor: The sorted CD138-negative fraction was not purified T cells but a mixed bone marrow immune population. The correlation between IR-seq and RNA-seq shared clonotype proportions rose when single-read clonotypes were removed. Compared with RNA-seq, IR-seq captured clonotypes at much higher depth and more reliably, and a smaller IR-seq throughput was enough to identify most shared clonotypes. Single-read clonotypes made up roughly 80% of clonotypes but approximately 3.5% of total reads in IR-seq, and over 65% of clonotypes and approximately 47% of reads in RNA-seq.

V is pruned by 4 bases and J by 5 bases, leaving 8 bases of the junction without a gene match. CDR3 length: 15 amino acids, cysteine to phenylalanine. Only the CDR3 region is kept as DNA, spanning 45 bases read in frame from base 1. The germline V gene provides CDR1 WSHSY and CDR2 SAAADI. The Immunoverse kit was used to build TCR libraries from approximately 410 ng RNA, with molecular barcoded adaptors covering alpha/delta and beta/gamma chains. TCR library preparation was performed with the same RNA that was used for transcriptome sequencing. An Illumina HiSeq 4000 with 2 x 150 cycles was used to sequence the TCR libraries. Per the original workflow: With MiXCR, TCR reads were aligned to human V, D, J and C references and assembled into CDR3 clonotypes, with quality filtering and error correction included. The tcR package in R was used for analysis of clonotype counts and gene usage diversity. Raw mapping reads were checked after the RNA-seq reads had been mapped by STAR aligner version 2.5.3a onto the human GRCh37 genome. To test the effect of sequencing depth on detected clonotypes, IR-seq fastq files were randomly downsampled using Seqtk 1.3. TCRdb reran the public reads through fastp at Q25 and MiXCR, keeping productive beta chains. Rows with a matching CDR3 protein are joined into one entry that keeps the most common DNA and genes. TCRdb's processing, not the authors', yielded these V and J calls. In this sample the table shows tens of thousands of distinct CDR3 sequences, roughly 21% of which occur a single time. Together, the top ten hold about an eighth of the sample.

Each patient had bone marrow sampled at the time of active disease. Ficoll-Hypaque density gradient centrifugation was used to isolate bone marrow mononuclear cells. To remove myeloma plasma cells, the cells were labeled with CD138 magnetic microbeads on a MACS separator, and CD138-negative cells were then collected by negative selection. Flow cytometry with CD138 antibodies on an Attune NxT was used to check how pure the isolated cells were. Total RNA was extracted using TRIzol reagent and was quantified on a NanoDrop spectrophotometer. For each patient, paired RNA-seq and IR-seq were run on the CD138-negative bone marrow sample from that patient.

The chain is assembled from TRBV10-2 and TRBJ2-1; TRBD2 matches 7 bases in the middle. The clonotype originates from a donor aged 40 or older with multiple myeloma. The material sequenced was a population of CD138-negative cells sorted from bone marrow. Read against the paper, the sample's cell subset or site label means: bone marrow mononuclear cells depleted of CD138+ plasma/myeloma cells by negative magnetic selection. The DNA reads as follows: TGCGCCAGCAGTGTGGGGGGGGGGTACGACAATGAGCAGTTCTTC. Translated, it gives CASSVGGGYDNEQFF.